This entry is about one T cell receptor (beta chain). Method: immunoSEQ multiplex PCR; TCRdb's copy keeps in-frame clones and lacks some. The sample lists 120,000 to 150,000 clones; approximately 89% were seen once. The sample belongs to a study of blood T cell repertoires in COVID-19. Study-wide context: COVID-19 samples collected from the United States, Italy and Spain covered acute and convalescent phases.

Germline V lookup: CDR1 LNHDA, CDR2 SQIVND (reference sequence). The ends were cut back, 5 bases at V and 8 bases at J, with 18 bases in the middle. This CDR3 contains 14 residues. The chain is built from TRBV19 and TRBJ1-2; D is possibly TRBD1 (5 bases). The sequencing input was peripheral blood. The sequence derives from a human donor in a cohort sampled during active COVID-19. CDR3 protein: CASSVRRAGEGYTF. CDR3 in DNA: TGTGCCAGTAGTGTTCGCAGGGCCGGTGAGGGCTACACCTTC.